These T cell receptor beta chains were read from a single sample in a study of T cell responses to AZD1222 COVID-19 vaccine. Assay used: immunoSEQ multiplex PCR; TCRdb lists only in-frame clones, some missing. The table lists around 150,000 clones, approximately 90% of them singletons, with 1.2% to 1.5% in the top ten. Here the sequenced sample was peripheral blood, taken on day 0 of AZD1222 vaccination. These receptors were collected from an adult in good health. Both conserved end residues are part of each CDR3. The order of the fields is D gene, J gene, V gene, clone size, CDR3 DNA, CDR3 protein. A D gene is named only where the DNA matches it firmly. Expanded clones are given a class, and other clones once, few, many or no size at all.

D gene: NA; J gene: TRBJ2-3; V gene: TRBV5-3; clone size: once; CDR3 DNA: TGTGCCAGAAGCGTGGCAGATGAGTTTAGCACAGATACGCAGTATTTT; CDR3 protein: CARSVADEFSTDTQYF
D gene: TRBD1; J gene: TRBJ2-5; V gene: TRBV29-1; clone size: NA; CDR3 DNA: TGCAGCGTTGCCCCGGGACAGGGGAAAGAGACCCAGTACTTC; CDR3 protein: CSVAPGQGKETQYF
D gene: NA; J gene: TRBJ1-6; V gene: TRBV9; clone size: once; CDR3 DNA: TGTGCCAGCAGCGTAGATGGGTCCTATAATTCACCCCTCCACTTT; CDR3 protein: CASSVDGSYNSPLHF
D gene: NA; J gene: TRBJ1-1; V gene: TRBV11-2; clone size: NA; CDR3 DNA: TGTGCCAGCAGCTTAACAGACCCGTGGAAGGCTGAAGCTTTCTTT; CDR3 protein: CASSLTDPWKAEAFF
D gene: TRBD2; J gene: TRBJ2-7; V gene: TRBV4-2; clone size: NA; CDR3 DNA: TGTGCCAGCAGCCAAGAACTAGCGGCCTACGAGCAGTACTTC; CDR3 protein: CASSQELAAYEQYF
D gene: NA; J gene: TRBJ2-3; V gene: TRBV10-3; clone size: NA; CDR3 DNA: TGTGCCATCAGTCCCTCGGGACTCCTGATAGCCACAGATACGCAGTATTTT; CDR3 protein: CAISPSGLLIATDTQYF
D gene: NA; J gene: TRBJ1-1; V gene: TRBV5-4; clone size: NA; CDR3 DNA: TGTGCCAGCAGCCCAAACGGACAAGGAGCTTTCTTT; CDR3 protein: CASSPNGQGAFF
D gene: NA; J gene: TRBJ2-1; V gene: TRBV3-1/TRBV3-2; clone size: NA; CDR3 DNA: TGTGCCAGCAGCCCCGCCCAACCTACTCGGAATGAGCAGTTCTTC; CDR3 protein: CASSPAQPTRNEQFF
D gene: TRBD2; J gene: TRBJ2-1; V gene: TRBV25-1; clone size: NA; CDR3 DNA: TGTGCCAGCTCGGGACTAGCGCACAGCAATGAGCAGTTCTTC; CDR3 protein: CASSGLAHSNEQFF
D gene: NA; J gene: TRBJ1-1; V gene: TRBV4-2; clone size: NA; CDR3 DNA: TGTGCCAGCAGCCAACTCCTACGGACCGGAGTGGGAGGGGACATGAGGACTGAAGCTTTCTTT; CDR3 protein: CASSQLLRTGVGGDMRTEAFF
D gene: NA; J gene: TRBJ2-3; V gene: TRBV4-3; clone size: NA; CDR3 DNA: TGCGCCAGCAGCCGGGGCAGCACAGATACGCAGTATTTT; CDR3 protein: CASSRGSTDTQYF
D gene: TRBD1; J gene: TRBJ1-3; V gene: TRBV28; clone size: NA; CDR3 DNA: TGTGCCAGCAGTCCCACCCACAGGGGCTTCTCTGGAAACACCATATATTTT; CDR3 protein: CASSPTHRGFSGNTIYF
D gene: NA; J gene: TRBJ1-2; V gene: TRBV21-1; clone size: NA; CDR3 DNA: TGTGCCAGCAGCAAAGCAAATAACTATGGCTACACCTTC; CDR3 protein: CASSKANNYGYTF
D gene: TRBD1; J gene: TRBJ2-7; V gene: TRBV9; clone size: NA; CDR3 DNA: TGTGCCAGCACTCCGGGACAGGGGTCCTCCTACGAGCAGTACTTC; CDR3 protein: CASTPGQGSSYEQYF
D gene: TRBD1; J gene: TRBJ2-7; V gene: TRBV5-1; clone size: NA; CDR3 DNA: TGCGCCAGCAGCTTGGACAGGGGGCAACCCTACCACGAGCAGTACTTC; CDR3 protein: CASSLDRGQPYHEQYF
D gene: TRBD1; J gene: TRBJ1-2; V gene: TRBV11-2; clone size: NA; CDR3 DNA: TGTGCCAGCAGCTTAGCCCAGGGGGTGGGCGGCTACACCTTC; CDR3 protein: CASSLAQGVGGYTF
D gene: NA; J gene: TRBJ2-7; V gene: TRBV14; clone size: few; CDR3 DNA: TGTGCCAGCAGCCAGACTTTGGGGGGCGACATGTACTTC; CDR3 protein: CASSQTLGGDMYF
D gene: NA; J gene: TRBJ2-1; V gene: TRBV7-2; clone size: NA; CDR3 DNA: TGTGCCAGCGTCCTCCAGGTATACAATGAGCAGTTCTTC; CDR3 protein: CASVLQVYNEQFF
D gene: NA; J gene: TRBJ1-1; V gene: TRBV30; clone size: NA; CDR3 DNA: TGTGCCTGGTCCCTGTCAGGGCAAGCGAACACTGAAGCTTTCTTT; CDR3 protein: CAWSLSGQANTEAFF
D gene: NA; J gene: TRBJ2-7; V gene: TRBV6-2/TRBV6-3; clone size: NA; CDR3 DNA: TGTGCCAGCAGTTACTCTCGAGCGGCAGGGAGGCCCTACGAGCAGTACTTC; CDR3 protein: CASSYSRAAGRPYEQYF
D gene: TRBD2; J gene: TRBJ2-7; V gene: TRBV5-1; clone size: NA; CDR3 DNA: TGCGCCAGCAGCGGCGGGGGATTCTACGAGCAGTACTTC; CDR3 protein: CASSGGGFYEQYF
D gene: TRBD1; J gene: TRBJ1-2; V gene: TRBV19; clone size: NA; CDR3 DNA: TGTGCCAGTAGTATCACGGGACAGGGGAACTATGGCTACACCTTC; CDR3 protein: CASSITGQGNYGYTF
D gene: TRBD1; J gene: TRBJ1-6; V gene: TRBV14; clone size: NA; CDR3 DNA: TGTGCCAGCAGCCAGGGGACAGGGGGGCACAGTTCACCCCTCCACTTT; CDR3 protein: CASSQGTGGHSSPLHF
D gene: NA; J gene: TRBJ2-3; V gene: TRBV19; clone size: NA; CDR3 DNA: TGTGCCAGTAGTATAGGCCGGAGGGGAAGAGATACGCAGTATTTT; CDR3 protein: CASSIGRRGRDTQYF
D gene: NA; J gene: TRBJ2-7; V gene: TRBV4-1; clone size: NA; CDR3 DNA: TGCGCCAGCAGCGAGCTTTTCTCCTACGAGCAGTACTTC; CDR3 protein: CASSELFSYEQYF